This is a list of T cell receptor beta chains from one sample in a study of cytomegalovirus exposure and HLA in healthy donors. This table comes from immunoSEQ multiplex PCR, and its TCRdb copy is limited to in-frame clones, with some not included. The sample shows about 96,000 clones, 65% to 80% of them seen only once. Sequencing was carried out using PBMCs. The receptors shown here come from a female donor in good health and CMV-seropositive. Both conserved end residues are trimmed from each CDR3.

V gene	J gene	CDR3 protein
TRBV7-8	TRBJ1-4	ASRKTGGDEKLF
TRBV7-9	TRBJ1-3	ASSLLGAGNTIY
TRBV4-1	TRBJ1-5	ASSQVNFIGQGNQPQH
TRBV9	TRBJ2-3	ASSPRVSSTDTQY
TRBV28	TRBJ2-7	ASSSHSRGYSYEQY
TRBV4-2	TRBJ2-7	ASSQDPGREGPSEQY
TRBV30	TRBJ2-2	AWSVFGSNRESGELF
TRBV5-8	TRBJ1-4	ASSLAETATNEKLF
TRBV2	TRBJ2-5	ASSEAQRGETQY
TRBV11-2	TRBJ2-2	ASSSPIWQDSNTGELF
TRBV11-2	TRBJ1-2	ASSLGGGNYGYT
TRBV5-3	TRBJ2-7	ARSGLGQGRHEQY
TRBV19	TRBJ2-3	ATAGRRTDTQY
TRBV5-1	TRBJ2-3	ASSRVTGEGDTQY
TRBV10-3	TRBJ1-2	AIRPIGVDGYT
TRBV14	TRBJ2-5	ASSLFLAGIQETQY
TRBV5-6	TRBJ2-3	ASSLGQLTDTQY
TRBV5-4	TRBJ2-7	ASSLANYEQY
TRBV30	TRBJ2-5	AWSVGLAGVETQY
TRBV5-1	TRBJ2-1	ASSLSGLAGADEQF
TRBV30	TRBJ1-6	AWSAGGRSYNSPLH
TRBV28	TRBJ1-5	ASSFGSGGRPQH
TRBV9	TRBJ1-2	ASSDGGGNGYT
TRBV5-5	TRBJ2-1	ASSLEGLAGQRQF
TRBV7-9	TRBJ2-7	ASSLGTAGAYEQY
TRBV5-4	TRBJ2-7	ASSLQAGAYEQY
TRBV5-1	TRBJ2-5	ASSGAGGPQETQY
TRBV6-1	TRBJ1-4	ASSEAWAAGKLF
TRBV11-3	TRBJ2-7	ASTRTGLAVDEQY
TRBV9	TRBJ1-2	ASSLESGGYT
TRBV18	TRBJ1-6	ASSPTGIGANSPLH
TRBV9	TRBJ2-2	ASSVEKGARGELF
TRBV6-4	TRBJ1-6	ATLVRTPTAYSPLH
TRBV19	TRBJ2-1	ASSISLARHNEQF
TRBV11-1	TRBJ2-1	ASSGGGPRVGSYNEQF